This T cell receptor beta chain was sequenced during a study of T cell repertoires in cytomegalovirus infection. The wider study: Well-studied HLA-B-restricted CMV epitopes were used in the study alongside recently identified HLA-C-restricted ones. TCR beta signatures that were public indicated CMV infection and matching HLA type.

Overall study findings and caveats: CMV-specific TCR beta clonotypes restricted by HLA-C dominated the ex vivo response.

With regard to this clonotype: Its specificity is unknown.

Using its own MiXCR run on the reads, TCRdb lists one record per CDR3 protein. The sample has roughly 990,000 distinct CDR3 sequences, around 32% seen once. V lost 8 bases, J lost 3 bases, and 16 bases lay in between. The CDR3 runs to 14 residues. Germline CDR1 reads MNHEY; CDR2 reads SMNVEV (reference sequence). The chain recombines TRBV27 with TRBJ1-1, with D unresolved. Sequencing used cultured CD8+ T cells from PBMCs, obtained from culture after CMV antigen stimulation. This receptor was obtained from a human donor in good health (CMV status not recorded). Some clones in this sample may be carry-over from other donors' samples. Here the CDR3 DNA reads TGTGCCAGCGGGTTTGGAGCCGGGGACACTGAAGCTTTCTTT. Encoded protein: CASGFGAGDTEAFF.